Below are 9 T cell receptor beta chains sequenced from a single sample in a study of naive and memory T cell subsets. Treatment: skin biopsy from PPD injection site in Mantoux-positive individual. The library had UMIs added by 3' ligation of an oligonucleotide to TCR cDNA. Four PCR rounds used nested alpha and beta constant region primers plus the SP2 primer. TCRdb processed the UMI-ligation and nested PCR reads anew with MiXCR; each CDR3 protein has one entry. The data hold 25,000 to 35,000 distinct CDR3 sequences, with 6.7% observed a single time. Sequencing used skin, obtained from a tuberculin skin test site. These receptors came from an adult in good health.

Many counts were recorded for this clonotype. The rearrangement uses TRBV12-3 or TRBV12-4 and TRBJ1-6; D remains ambiguous. The CDR3 loop spans 16 amino acids. Deletions cut 3 bases from V and 0 bases from J, with 9 bases between. The CDR3: CASSFGDSSYNSPLHF. The CDR3 coding sequence is TGTGCCAGCAGTTTTGGGGATAGCTCCTATAATTCACCCCTCCACTTT.

Ten or more counts support this clonotype. The chain has TRBV3-1 and TRBJ2-3; no clear D gene. V was trimmed by 1 base and J by 4 bases, leaving 0 bases between them. Germline V CDR1 and CDR2: LGHDT, YNNKEL (reference sequence). The CDR3 consists of 11 residues. The DNA for the CDR3 is TGTGCCAGCAGCCAAGCAGATACGCAGTATTTT. Translated, it gives CASSQADTQYF.

The chain employs TRBV6-2 or TRBV6-3 and TRBJ2-2; 8 positions agree with TRBD1. The CDR3 is made up of 15 amino acids. With 7 bases clipped from V and 6 bases from J, the junction kept 10 bases outside the gene matches. CDR1 is MNHEY and CDR2 is SVGEGT in the germline V gene. The CDR3 DNA sequence: TGTGCCAGCACCCGTCGGACAGGGATCGCCGGGGAGCTGTTTTTT. As protein: CASTRRTGIAGELFF.

The J gene is TRBJ1-1, the V gene TRBV12-3 or TRBV12-4; no clear D. Trimming removed 3 bases at V and 7 bases at J, with 12 bases between. CDR3 length: 13 amino acids. The CDR3 reads CASSLQRTLEAFF. CDR3 coding DNA: TGTGCCAGCAGTTTGCAGAGAACCCTTGAAGCTTTCTTT.

This clonotype came up a few times. The chain has TRBV12-3 or TRBV12-4 and TRBJ1-2; a weak D match, TRBD1 (5 bases). V was pared by 8 bases and J by 3 bases, with 13 bases between. The CDR3 has 13 residues. CDR3 in amino acids: CASWAGGYYGYTF. CDR3 bases: TGTGCCAGCTGGGCGGGGGGGTACTATGGCTACACCTTC.

This clonotype was seen many times. The chain uses TRBV29-1 and TRBJ1-1; weak D call: TRBD1 (5 bases). The CDR3 runs to 13 residues. V gave up 2 bases and J gave up 1 base, with 8 bases separating them. CDR1 and CDR2 from the germline V gene are SQVTM and ANQGSEA. The CDR3 protein is CSVEQGTNTEAFF. The CDR3 DNA reads as TGCAGCGTTGAACAGGGTACGAACACTGAAGCTTTCTTT.

This clonotype was seen repeatedly, ten times or more. V and J are TRBV20-1 and TRBJ1-2; D is perhaps TRBD1 (5 bases). Trimming stripped 0 bases from V and 0 bases from J, with 17 bases between. CDR1 and CDR2 (germline): DFQATT, SNEGSKA (reference sequence). There are 17 residues in the CDR3. Here the CDR3 reads CSARDVLGGVANYGYTF. DNA for the CDR3: TGCAGTGCTAGAGATGTTTTGGGGGGGGTAGCTAACTATGGCTACACCTTC.

In its sample, this clonotype was seen many times. Here the CDR3 DNA reads TGTGCCAGCAGTCCCCATTCCCTCAATTCACCCCTCCACTTT. Its protein is CASSPHSLNSPLHF. The J gene is TRBJ1-6, the V gene TRBV12-3 or TRBV12-4; D not resolved. The CDR3 covers 14 residues. Trimming shortened V by 5 bases and J by 7 bases, and 12 bases separated the two germline ends.

This chain uses TRBV12-3 or TRBV12-4 with TRBJ1-6; weak D call: TRBD1 (6 bases). The CDR3 length is 18 residues. V was trimmed by 1 base and J by 0 bases, leaving 13 bases between them. CDR3 amino acids: CASSLDDRFISYNSPLHF. CDR3 bases: TGTGCCAGCAGTTTAGACGACAGGTTTATCTCCTATAATTCACCCCTCCACTTT.